What follows are 27 T cell receptor beta chains derived from one specimen sequenced in a study of preoperative IRX-2 immunotherapy in early breast cancer. Method: immunoSEQ multiplex PCR; TCRdb's copy keeps in-frame clones and lacks some. This table has approximately 96,000 clones, roughly 88% appearing once. Treatment of the sample: preoperative locoregional IRX-2 cytokine immunotherapy. Sequencing was performed on tumor tissue, taken after IRX-2 immunotherapy. The source is a human donor with breast cancer.

The chain recombines TRBV28 with TRBJ1-1, with 7 bases fitting TRBD1. The V and J ends lost 6 bases and 7 bases, in that order; junction bases with no gene match: 8. The length of the CDR3 is 13 residues. Germline V lookup: CDR1 MDHEN, CDR2 SYDVKM. The CDR3 DNA reads TGTGCCAGCAGCAGGACAGGTTTTATTGAAGCTTTCTTT. Protein: CASSRTGFIEAFF. Full variable domain (missing parts from reference TRBV28 and TRBJ1-1): DVKVTQSSRYLVKRTGEKVFLECVQDMDHENMFWYRQDPGLGLRLIYFSYDVKMKEKGDIPEGYSVSREKKERFSLILESASTNQTSMYLCASSRTGFIEAFFGQGTRLTVV.

V and J are TRBV11-3 and TRBJ2-1; a weak D match, TRBD1 (6 bases). Per the germline V gene, CDR1 is SGHNT and CDR2 is YENEEA. V was cut by 0 bases and J by 3 bases, with 15 bases left in between. The CDR3 consists of 17 residues. CDR3 nucleotides: TGTGCCAGCAGCTTAGACACCGGGACACAAATCTACAATGAGCAGTTCTTC. It yields the protein CASSLDTGTQIYNEQFF.

This clone occurred a few times. The chain combines TRBV18 with TRBJ1-2, with D perhaps TRBD1 (5 bases). This CDR3 is 16 amino acids long. The germline CDR1 and CDR2 sequences are KGHSH and LQKENI. Trimming stripped 2 bases from V and 4 bases from J, with 17 bases between. The DNA of the CDR3 is TGTGCCAGCTCACCAATCAGGGACGGTTCAGCCTATGGCTACACCTTC. It specifies CASSPIRDGSAYGYTF.

Here the CDR3 DNA reads TGCGCCAGCAGCGAAGGCGGGACTAGCGGGGGAGAGACCCAGTACTTC. It specifies CASSEGGTSGGETQYF. V and J are TRBV5-1 and TRBJ2-5; 14 bases map to TRBD2. The CDR3 is 16 amino acids. Germline CDR1 is SGHRS and CDR2 is YFSETQ. V lost 4 bases to trimming and J lost 4 bases; unmatched junction nucleotides: 6. The full variable domain, in which reference TRBV5-1 and TRBJ2-5 provide the parts outside the CDR3, is KAGVTQTPRYLIKTRGQQVTLSCSPISGHRSVSWYQQTPGQGLQFLFEYFSETQRNKGNFPGRFSGRQFSNSRSEMNVSTLELGDSALYLCASSEGGTSGGETQYFGPGTRLLVL.

The chain carries TRBV11-3 and TRBJ2-4; 7 bases agree with TRBD2. The CDR3 spans 15 residues. Germline trimming cut 4 bases from V and 4 bases from J; bases unmatched to any gene: 7. The germline V gene has CDR1 SGHNT and CDR2 YENEEA. CDR3 in DNA: TGTGCCAGCAGCTGGGACCTCGGGGGGAAAAACATTCAGTACTTC. Translation gives CASSWDLGGKNIQYF.

The chain links TRBV28 to TRBJ1-4; no firm D call. The CDR3 extends over 15 amino acids. The germline V and J ends were trimmed by 10 bases and 2 bases, with 17 bases remaining between them. Germline CDR1 reads MDHEN; CDR2 reads SYDVKM. The CDR3 spells CAINRPGGTNEKLFF. In DNA, the CDR3 is TGTGCCATCAACCGACCGGGAGGGACTAATGAAAAACTGTTTTTT.

The CDR3 reads CAWSKGGKTEAFF. CDR3 nucleotides: TGTGCCTGGAGTAAGGGGGGTAAAACTGAAGCTTTCTTT. This chain uses TRBV30 with TRBJ1-1; D may be TRBD1 (6 bases). This CDR3 comprises 13 residues. Germline-derived CDR1 and CDR2 are GTSNPN and SVGIG (reference sequence). Trimming left V 2 bases short and J 5 bases short, with 12 bases between.

The sample holds one count of this clone. This sequence joins TRBV5-1 and TRBJ1-2, with no clear D. CDR1 and CDR2 from the germline V gene are SGHRS and YFSETQ. The CDR3 extends over 15 amino acids. The germline V and J ends were trimmed by 4 bases and 3 bases, with 16 bases remaining between them. The CDR3 loop is CASSPDFKEYYGYTF. Written as DNA, the CDR3 is TGCGCCAGCAGCCCGGACTTTAAGGAGTACTATGGCTACACCTTC.

This chain uses TRBV28 with TRBJ2-7; D is perhaps TRBD2 (6 bases). Germline V CDR1 and CDR2: MDHEN, SYDVKM. Trimming took 5 bases from V and 2 from J, leaving 13 bases between them. CDR3 length: 14 amino acids. The CDR3 coding sequence is TGTGCCAGCAGTGTCGGGACTCCAACCTACGAGCAGTACTTC. Residues: CASSVGTPTYEQYF.

The chain has TRBV6-8 and TRBJ2-5; no reliable D call. CDR1 is MNHGY and CDR2 is SAAAGT in the germline V gene. The CDR3 runs 15 residues. Trimming took off 6 bases at V and 3 bases at J, with 17 bases between the two ends. CDR3 nucleotide sequence: TGTGCCAGCAGCCCCCAAGGACGGGCCGAAGAGACCCAGTACTTC. This encodes CASSPQGRAEETQYF.

The count of this clone is one. The chain is built from TRBV7-6 and TRBJ2-1, with D perhaps matching TRBD2 (7 bases). The germline V gene encodes CDR1 SGHVS and CDR2 FNYEAQ. The V end was cut by 5 bases, the J end by 4 bases, with 18 bases between. This CDR3 region has 16 residues. CDR3 in DNA: TGTGCCAGCAGCAGGGAAGGGGGGGGTGTGTACAATGAGCAGTTCTTC. Residues: CASSREGGGVYNEQFF.

The V call is TRBV6-8, the J call TRBJ1-3; tentatively, D is TRBD1 (6 bases). V shed 6 bases and J shed 3 bases, with 15 bases lying between them. The CDR3 sequence is 15 residues long. CDR1 is MNHGY and CDR2 is SAAAGT in the germline V gene. DNA of the CDR3: TGTGCCAGCAGGCCTCAGGGGACTTATGGAAACACCATATATTTT. This translates into CASRPQGTYGNTIYF.

The rearrangement uses TRBV29-1 and TRBJ2-1, with D possibly matching TRBD2 (6 bases). Germline V gene lookup returns CDR1 SQVTM and CDR2 ANQGSEA. There are 12 residues in the CDR3. Between the trimmed V and J ends, which lost 4 bases and 3 bases, there was a span of 7 bases. The CDR3 sequence: CSVGDFYNEQFF. The CDR3 coding sequence is TGCAGCGTTGGGGACTTCTACAATGAGCAGTTCTTC.

The chain couples TRBV25-1 to TRBJ2-3, with unresolved D. In germline, CDR1 is MGHDK, CDR2 SYGVNS. With 4 bases removed from V and 2 bases from J, the gap between germline ends came to 7 bases. The CDR3 has 13 amino acids. The CDR3 loop reads CASSGPNTDTQYF. In nucleotides, the CDR3 is TGTGCCAGCAGTGGCCCGAACACAGATACGCAGTATTTT.

The chain employs TRBV18 and TRBJ2-5, with a weak D call TRBD1 (5 bases). The V end lost 0 bases, the J end lost 1 base, and 15 bases lay between the germline ends. Germline-derived CDR1 and CDR2 are KGHSH and LQKENI. The CDR3 is made up of 17 amino acids. CDR3 loop: CASSPPGQGLPQETQYF. The CDR3 bases are TGTGCCAGCTCACCACCCGGGCAGGGCCTTCCCCAAGAGACCCAGTACTTC.

The chain joins TRBV15 to TRBJ2-7; 7 bases are a match to TRBD1. The CDR3 runs to 17 residues. V gave up 2 bases and J gave up 2 bases; unmatched junction bases: 12. Germline values: CDR1 LNHNV, CDR2 YYDKDF (reference sequence). The CDR3 sequence: CATSRKKGGQGPYEQYF. In DNA form, the CDR3 reads TGTGCCACCAGCAGAAAAAAAGGGGGCCAGGGGCCCTACGAGCAGTACTTC. The full variable domain, its missing parts supplied by reference TRBV15 and TRBJ2-7, is DAMVIQNPRYQVTQFGKPVTLSCSQTLNHNVMYWYQQKSSQAPKLLFHYYDKDFNNEADTPDNFQSRRPNTSFCFLDIRSPGLGDTAMYLCATSRKKGGQGPYEQYFGPGTRLTVT.

The chain couples TRBV6-8 to TRBJ2-7; 11 bases align to TRBD2. In germline, CDR1 is MNHGY, CDR2 SAAAGT. This CDR3 is 14 amino acids long. Trimming took 7 bases from V and 6 from J; bases not matched to a gene: 8. The CDR3 DNA reads TGTGCCAGCAAAGCTAGCGGGAGGTCCGGCGAGCAGTACTTC. This gives the protein CASKASGRSGEQYF.

The chain is built from TRBV5-8 and TRBJ2-6, with a weak D call TRBD1 (7 bases). Trimming left V 1 base short and J 0 bases short, with 20 bases between. Germline CDR1 SGHTS, CDR2 YDEGEE. The CDR3 has 20 residues. CDR3 nucleotide sequence: TGTGCCAGCAGCTTGAACAGGGGAATTAGCGGCCACTCTGGGGCCAACGTCCTGACTTTC. Its protein is CASSLNRGISGHSGANVLTF.

The rearrangement joins TRBV29-1 to TRBJ2-7; 10 nucleotides agree with TRBD1. Germline V gene lookup returns CDR1 SQVTM and CDR2 ANQGSEA. The trim removed 6 bases at V and 5 bases at J, leaving 10 bases unmatched. CDR3 length: 14 amino acids. CDR3 in amino acids: CSVPGTGEIHEQYF. The CDR3 DNA sequence: TGCAGCGTCCCCGGGACAGGGGAGATCCACGAGCAGTACTTC.

This clone was counted a few times. The V and J genes are TRBV11-3 and TRBJ1-6; possible D gene TRBD1, 5 bases. V gave up 1 base and J gave up 7 bases, with 8 bases separating them. This CDR3 comprises 14 residues. Germline-derived CDR1 and CDR2 are SGHNT and YENEEA. CDR3 sequence (DNA): TGTGCCAGCAGCTTAGTGGGACTCAATTCACCCCTCCACTTT. This translates into CASSLVGLNSPLHF.

The chain uses TRBV19 and TRBJ1-5, with D possibly TRBD1 on 5 matching bases. Germline lookup yields CDR1 LNHDA and CDR2 SQIVND (reference sequence). This CDR3 comprises 15 residues. Trimming removed 4 bases at V and 6 bases at J, with 16 bases between. DNA for the CDR3: TGTGCCAGTAGTACCCAGGGAAAAAGCGGTCAGCCCCAGCATTTT. Protein sequence: CASSTQGKSGQPQHF.

This sequence joins TRBV18 and TRBJ1-6; TRBD1 is a possible D gene (5 bases). The CDR3 has 14 residues. Trimming stripped 6 bases from V and 8 bases from J, with 14 bases between. The germline V gene encodes CDR1 KGHSH and CDR2 LQKENI. CDR3 sequence: CASSPQGGDSPLHF. The CDR3 region has the DNA TGTGCCAGCTCGCCGCAGGGAGGTGATTCACCCCTCCACTTT.

The gene calls are TRBV10-2 and TRBJ1-2; 8 bases agree with TRBD1. Germline V gene data show CDR1 as WSHSY and CDR2 as SAAADI. The ends lost 4 bases at V and 6 bases at J; junction bases unmatched: 4. The CDR3 runs to 13 residues. DNA of the CDR3: TGCGCCAGCAGTGTGGACAGGGACCATGGCTACACCTTC. This codes for CASSVDRDHGYTF.

The rearrangement uses TRBV5-1 and TRBJ2-2, with 7 bases fitting TRBD1. With 10 bases clipped from V and 1 base from J, the junction kept 13 bases outside the gene matches. In germline, CDR1 is SGHRS, CDR2 YFSETQ. The CDR3 consists of 16 residues. Written as DNA, the CDR3 is TGCGCCTCCTGGGGTTCCGGGACAGAGAACACCGGGGAGCTGTTTTTT. Translation gives CASWGSGTENTGELFF.

V is TRBV19 and J is TRBJ1-2; D is perhaps TRBD1 (5 bases). This CDR3 comprises 20 residues. V was clipped by 3 bases and J by 4 bases, with 30 bases between them. Germline V CDR1 and CDR2: LNHDA, SQIVND (reference sequence). The CDR3 here is CASSIIRSGPHERSGYGYTF. DNA for the CDR3: TGTGCCAGTAGTATTATTCGGTCGGGACCGCACGAAAGGTCCGGCTATGGCTACACCTTC.

V gene TRBV6-8 combines with J gene TRBJ1-5; D uncertain. The CDR3 has 15 amino acids. The germline gives CDR1 MNHGY, CDR2 SAAAGT. Trimming took 5 bases from V and 5 from J, leaving 16 bases between them. The CDR3 is CASSEDGRVHQPQHF. CDR3 DNA: TGTGCCAGCAGTGAGGATGGACGTGTCCATCAGCCCCAGCATTTT.

The chain links TRBV6-8 to TRBJ1-5; 8 bases line up with TRBD1. After removal of 2 bases from V and 5 bases from J, the junction contained 2 bases not matched to a gene. The length of the CDR3 is 14 residues. Germline V CDR1 and CDR2: MNHGY, SAAAGT. The DNA of the CDR3 is TGTGCCAGCAGTTACCCAGGGGGCCATCAGCCCCAGCATTTT. Encoded protein: CASSYPGGHQPQHF.